The 27 T cell receptor beta chains reported below all come from one sample, sequenced in a study of CD8+CD57+ T cells in acquired aplastic anemia. In patients chosen for sequencing, flow cytometry had shown CD8+CD57+ cell expansion. The use of genomic DNA as template underpinned the TCR beta VDJ and CDR3 profiling. MiXCR, applied by TCRdb to the reads, yields one record per CDR3 protein. The sample includes around 430,000 distinct CDR3 sequences, around 30% of them seen just once. The sample consisted of sorted CD4+, CD8+, or CD8+CD57+ T cells (not recorded which) from PBMCs. These receptors were collected from a human donor with aplastic anemia.

This clonotype was seen repeatedly, ten times or more. The gene calls are TRBV4-1 and TRBJ2-7, with D possibly being TRBD1 or TRBD2 (6 bases each). V shed 1 base and J shed 2 bases, with 12 bases lying between them. There are 15 residues in the CDR3. Germline V CDR1 and CDR2: MGHRA, YSYEKL. The CDR3 sequence is CASSQAPGATYEQYF. The CDR3 DNA reads as TGCGCCAGCAGCCAAGCTCCGGGGGCAACCTACGAGCAGTACTTC.

This clonotype was found many times. V and J are TRBV7-2 and TRBJ2-7, with TRBD1 as a possible D gene (6 bases). V was cut by 2 bases and J by 4 bases, with 12 bases left in between. CDR3 length: 14 residues. The germline gives CDR1 SGHTA, CDR2 FQGNSA. The CDR3 here is CASSLMGHPYEQYF. Written as DNA, the CDR3 is TGTGCCAGCAGCTTAATGGGACACCCTTACGAGCAGTACTTC.

Many counts were recorded for this clonotype. V gene TRBV20-1 combines with J gene TRBJ1-5; 9 nucleotides line up with TRBD1. With V trimmed by 0 bases and J by 6 bases, 6 bases remained unmatched. The CDR3 is made up of 15 amino acids. Germline V CDR1 and CDR2: DFQATT, SNEGSKA (reference sequence). In DNA, the CDR3 is TGCAGTGCTAGAGAGGGACAGGGTGGTTCTCAGCCCCAGCATTTT. It specifies CSAREGQGGSQPQHF.

This chain connects TRBV9 to TRBJ2-1, with TRBD2 identical over 7 bases. The CDR3 has 13 residues. V was clipped by 3 bases and J by 10 bases; unmatched bases: 7. Germline V lookup: CDR1 SGDLS, CDR2 YYNGEE. Here the CDR3 DNA reads TGTGCCAGCAGCGAGGCGGGAGTAGGGGAGCAGTTCTTC. This codes for CASSEAGVGEQFF.

Many counts were recorded for this clonotype. CDR3 DNA: TGTGCCAGCAGCTCGGGACAGCGCACAGATACGCAGTATTTT. Its translation is CASSSGQRTDTQYF. The genes are TRBV2 and TRBJ2-3, with 7 bases matching TRBD1. CDR3 length: 14 residues. Trimming cost V 6 bases and J 1 base; bases outside gene matches: 4. Looked up from germline, CDR1 is SNHLY and CDR2 is FYNNEI. The full variable domain, with the rest looked up from reference TRBV2 and TRBJ2-3, is EPEVTQTPSHQVTQMGQEVILRCVPISNHLYFYWYRQILGQKVEFLVSFYNNEISEKSEIFDDQFSVERPDGSNFTLKIRSTKLEDSAMYFCASSSGQRTDTQYFGPGTRLTVL.

This clonotype was observed at least ten times. The rearrangement links TRBV7-9 to TRBJ1-5, with D perhaps matching TRBD1 (6 bases). Germline V gene lookup returns CDR1 SEHNR and CDR2 FQNEAQ (reference sequence). V was shortened by 5 bases and J by 2 bases, with 16 bases between the two germline ends. The CDR3 extends over 16 amino acids. DNA of the CDR3: TGTGCCAGCAGCCACGACACGGCAGGGGGCAATCAGCCCCAGCATTTT. Translation gives CASSHDTAGGNQPQHF.

Regarding this clonotype: One junction end does not reproduce the germline sequence, and a read error may be involved. The J gene is TRBJ2-3, the V gene TRBV7-9; D gene unclear. This CDR3 region has 13 residues. Germline V gene sequence: CDR1 SEHNR, CDR2 FQNEAQ (reference sequence). The CDR3 nucleotides read TGCGCCAGCAGCTACCAAGGCACAGATACGCAGTATTTT. This gives the protein CASSYQGTDTQYF.

This clonotype was found many times. The rearrangement links TRBV20-1 to TRBJ1-3; the D is unclear. This CDR3 contains 13 residues. With 2 bases removed from V and 8 bases from J, the gap between germline ends came to 13 bases. Germline CDR1 DFQATT, CDR2 SNEGSKA (reference sequence). As DNA, the CDR3 is TGCAGTGCTAGAAAGGTCCCGCAGGACACCATATATTTT. Its protein product is CSARKVPQDTIYF.

On this clonotype itself: A much larger clone lies one base from this, so it may be a read error. The J gene is TRBJ1-6, the V gene TRBV6-5; perhaps TRBD1 as D (6 bases). The CDR3 consists of 16 residues. CDR1 is MNHEY, CDR2 SVGAGI, per germline. The CDR3: CASSSTGQTYNSPPHF. The CDR3 DNA sequence: TGTGCCAGCAGTTCGACAGGACAGACCTATAATTCACCCCCCCACTTT.

The table lists this clonotype with a few counts. The V call is TRBV25-1, the J call TRBJ1-1, with D hard to call. Per the germline V gene, CDR1 is MGHDK and CDR2 is SYGVNS. V dropped 1 base and J dropped 0 bases, with 6 bases sitting between them. The CDR3 length is 14 residues. CDR3 loop: CASSESFMNTEAFF. The CDR3 DNA reads as TGTGCCAGCAGTGAATCCTTTATGAACACTGAAGCTTTCTTT.

J is TRBJ1-1 and V is TRBV25-1; 9 bases are shared with TRBD1. This CDR3 comprises 16 residues. The germline CDR1 and CDR2 sequences are MGHDK and SYGVNS. With 5 bases clipped from V and 4 bases from J, the junction kept 11 bases outside the gene matches. The CDR3 loop reads CASSPISTGGVTEAFF. As DNA, the CDR3 is TGTGCCAGCAGTCCGATTTCGACAGGGGGGGTCACTGAAGCTTTCTTT.

This clonotype showed up many times. CDR3 in amino acids: CSVVSRTYEQYF. CDR3 DNA: TGCAGCGTTGTTAGCCGAACCTACGAGCAGTACTTC. V gene TRBV29-1 combines with J gene TRBJ2-7; D is undetermined. From germline, CDR1 is SQVTM and CDR2 ANQGSEA. Trimming left V 4 bases short and J 2 bases short, with 9 bases between. This CDR3 has 12 residues.

This clonotype was detected many times. The genes are TRBV20-1 and TRBJ2-1, with a tentative D call TRBD2 (5 bases). This CDR3 comprises 14 residues. Germline V gene data show CDR1 as DFQATT and CDR2 as SNEGSKA (reference sequence). V gave up 5 bases and J gave up 5 bases, with 16 bases separating them. The CDR3 here is CSAAPAARDNEQFF. Written as DNA, the CDR3 is TGCAGTGCTGCTCCCGCGGCGCGGGACAATGAGCAGTTCTTC.

This chain joins TRBV11-2 and TRBJ2-1; TRBD2 aligns across 7 bases. J was trimmed by 7 bases and V by 2 bases; bases with no gene match: 8. The V gene's germline CDR1 is SGHAT and CDR2 FQNNGV. The CDR3 totals 15 residues. CDR3 in amino acids: CASSLFTSANNEQFF. As DNA, the CDR3 is TGTGCCAGCAGCTTATTCACTAGCGCTAATAATGAGCAGTTCTTC.

Comments on this clonotype: A read error may explain this, as a much larger clone is one base away. The chain carries TRBV29-1 and TRBJ2-7; 12 bases are a match to TRBD1. Per the germline V gene, CDR1 is SQVTM and CDR2 is ANQGSEA. The V and J ends lost 7 bases and 6 bases, in that order; junction bases with no gene match: 13. The CDR3 contains 15 residues. The CDR3, as DNA: TGCAGCGCTGAGATAAGTGGGACAGGGGGCTTCGAGCAGTACTTC. Amino acids: CSAEISGTGGFEQYF.

In its sample, this clonotype was seen a few times. This chain joins TRBV12-3 or TRBV12-4 and TRBJ2-7; 10 positions agree with TRBD2. The CDR3 extends over 15 amino acids. With 3 bases clipped from V and 7 bases from J, the junction kept 9 bases outside the gene matches. In nucleotides, the CDR3 is TGTGCCAGCAGTTTTGGGCTAGCGGGAGCTCAGGAGCAGTACTTC. It yields the protein CASSFGLAGAQEQYF.

The chain uses TRBV6-1 and TRBJ1-2; D is uncertain. The germline V gene has CDR1 MNHNS and CDR2 SASEGT. V was clipped by 4 bases and J by 3 bases, with 18 bases between them. The CDR3 is 16 amino acids. The CDR3 region has the DNA TGTGCCAGCAGTGCATTTGCTCTAACTACGGACTATGGCTACACCTTC. This encodes CASSAFALTTDYGYTF.

This clonotype has at least ten counts. The chain couples TRBV19 to TRBJ1-4, with D uncertain. CDR3 length: 12 residues. Germline values: CDR1 LNHDA, CDR2 SQIVND (reference sequence). The V end lost 7 bases, the J end lost 8 bases, and 11 bases lay between the germline ends. DNA for the CDR3: TGTGCCAGTACCAATGAGGAGGAAAAACTGTTTTTT. Translating it yields CASTNEEEKLFF.

This clonotype was found a few times. The chain employs TRBV29-1 and TRBJ1-2; tentatively, D is TRBD1 (6 bases). This CDR3 comprises 13 residues. V was pared by 0 bases and J by 3 bases, with 8 bases between. The germline gives CDR1 SQVTM, CDR2 ANQGSEA. The chain's CDR3 is CSVEDRGHYGYTF. The CDR3 region has the DNA TGCAGCGTTGAAGACAGGGGTCACTATGGCTACACCTTC.

In its sample, this clonotype was seen a few times. One end of the junction does not line up with germline, which may come from a read error. V is TRBV24-1 and J is TRBJ1-6, with D perhaps TRBD1 (5 bases). CDR1 and CDR2 from the germline V gene are KGHDR and SFDVKD. The CDR3 has 16 residues. CDR3 bases: TGTGCCAGCAGTACCCCAGCGGGACTGGCTAATTCACCCCTCCACTTT. Its translation: CASSTPAGLANSPLHF.

A remark on this clonotype: Lacking the conserved final phenylalanine or tryptophan, this CDR3 likely reflects a read error. The chain couples TRBV12-3 or TRBV12-4 to TRBJ1-2; 7 bases align to TRBD1. Trimming cost V 6 bases and J 8 bases; bases outside gene matches: 12. This CDR3 is 14 amino acids long. The CDR3 coding sequence is TGTGCCAGCAGACATACAGGGGCAAGAGGGGGCTACACCTGC. Residues: CASRHTGARGGYTC.

This chain uses TRBV29-1 with TRBJ1-2; 8 bases agree with TRBD1. Germline CDR1 and CDR2: SQVTM and ANQGSEA. V lost 6 bases and J lost 3; bases outside the gene matches: 12. CDR3 size: 15 residues. Here the CDR3 DNA reads TGCAGCGTCCTAACCTCGGACAGGGCCCACTATGGCTACACCTTC. As protein: CSVLTSDRAHYGYTF.

This clonotype was counted a few times. J is TRBJ2-3 and V is TRBV19; 8 bases line up with TRBD2. The ends lost 5 bases at V and 3 bases at J; junction bases unmatched: 4. The CDR3 totals 14 residues. Germline loops: CDR1 LNHDA, CDR2 SQIVND (reference sequence). Here the CDR3 reads CASSSRGGTDTQYF. The DNA for the CDR3 is TGTGCCAGTAGTTCTCGCGGGGGGACAGATACGCAGTATTTT.

This rearrangement joins TRBV30 to TRBJ1-1; a weak D match, TRBD1 (6 bases). Trimming took 5 bases from V and 7 from J, leaving 14 bases between them. The length of the CDR3 is 12 residues. Germline lookup yields CDR1 GTSNPN and CDR2 SVGIG (reference sequence). This chain's CDR3 is CAWLGLDSEAFF. CDR3 DNA sequence: TGTGCCTGGTTGGGCTTGGACAGTGAAGCTTTCTTT.

V is TRBV2 and J is TRBJ2-5, with 7 positions matching TRBD1. J lost 4 bases, V lost 8 bases, and 13 bases had no gene match. The germline V gene encodes CDR1 SNHLY and CDR2 FYNNEI. CDR3 size: 15 residues. The CDR3 DNA sequence: TGTGCCAGCCGTAGCCCTGGACAGGCCTTAGAGACCCAGTACTTC. Protein sequence: CASRSPGQALETQYF. Together with reference TRBV2 and TRBJ2-5, the CDR3 gives the full variable domain: EPEVTQTPSHQVTQMGQEVILRCVPISNHLYFYWYRQILGQKVEFLVSFYNNEISEKSEIFDDQFSVERPDGSNFTLKIRSTKLEDSAMYFCASRSPGQALETQYFGPGTRLLVL.

J is TRBJ2-3 and V is TRBV4-2, with 11 nucleotides matching TRBD2. The germline V gene encodes CDR1 LGHNA and CDR2 YNFKEQ. The CDR3 runs to 17 residues. After removal of 4 bases from V and 0 bases from J, the junction contained 6 bases not matched to a gene. The CDR3 DNA reads as TGTGCCAGCAGCCTAAGAGGGACTAGCGGAAGCACAGATACGCAGTATTTT. It is translated as CASSLRGTSGSTDTQYF.

The rearrangement uses TRBV6-2 or TRBV6-3 and TRBJ1-3; tentative D call: TRBD1 (5 bases). V was trimmed by 0 bases and J by 4 bases, leaving 10 bases between them. From germline, CDR1 is MNHEY and CDR2 SVGEGT. The CDR3 runs to 15 residues. CDR3 protein: CASSYSDSPGNTIYF. CDR3 nucleotides: TGTGCCAGCAGTTACTCCGACAGTCCCGGAAACACCATATATTTT.